The rows below give T cell receptor beta chains drawn from one sample of a study of CD8+CD57+ T cells in acquired aplastic anemia. TCRdb re-analysed the reads in MiXCR, keeping a single row per CDR3 protein. The sample holds 150,000 to 200,000 distinct CDR3 sequences; 45% to 55% are singletons and the top ten take under 40%. What was sequenced was sorted CD4+, CD8+, or CD8+CD57+ T cells (not recorded which) from PBMCs. Source of these receptors: a human donor with aplastic anemia. CDR3s include the opening cysteine and the closing phenylalanine or tryptophan. D genes are given only for firm matches. Some rows have no size entry. The others give once, few or many, or a class for an expanded clone.

v_gene	abundance	d_gene	len	j_gene	CDR3aa	CDR3nt
TRBV10-2	-	TRBD1	15	TRBJ1-2	CASSDPGTGSYGYTF	TGCGCCAGCAGTGACCCCGGGACAGGGAGCTATGGCTACACCTTC
TRBV5-1	many	TRBD1	13	TRBJ2-7	CASYGTGVHEQYF	TGCGCCAGCTACGGGACAGGGGTGCACGAGCAGTACTTC
TRBV24-1	-	-	13	TRBJ2-5	CATSASAQETQYF	TGTGCCACCAGTGCGTCAGCCCAAGAGACCCAGTACTTC
TRBV3-1	many	-	15	TRBJ2-7	CASSPGAGFSYEQYF	TGTGCCAGCAGCCCTGGGGCGGGGTTCTCCTACGAGCAGTACTTC
TRBV7-9	many	-	12	TRBJ2-7	CASSLEESEQYF	TGTGCCAGCAGCTTAGAGGAGTCCGAGCAGTACTTC
TRBV7-3	many	-	13	TRBJ2-1	CASSFTGMNEQFF	TGTGCCAGCAGCTTTACAGGGATGAATGAGCAGTTCTTC
TRBV20-1	many	-	16	TRBJ1-6	CSAMFPGGSYNSPLHF	TGCAGTGCCATGTTCCCAGGAGGCTCCTATAATTCACCCCTCCACTTT
TRBV5-1	-	TRBD1	15	TRBJ1-1	CASSLRQGGDTEAFF	TGCGCCAGCAGCCTGAGACAGGGAGGGGACACTGAAGCTTTCTTT
TRBV7-9	-	TRBD2	15	TRBJ2-7	CASSVPERGTYEQYF	TGTGCCAGCAGCGTCCCGGAGCGGGGTACCTACGAGCAGTACTTC
TRBV7-9	few	-	12	TRBJ2-7	CASSIRVYEQYF	TGTGCCAGCAGCATCAGGGTATACGAGCAGTACTTC
TRBV9	many	-	14	TRBJ1-2	CASSVGGDGYGYTF	TGTGCCAGCAGCGTCGGGGGAGATGGCTATGGCTACACCTTC
TRBV30	-	TRBD1	14	TRBJ2-7	CAWEDRGHKYEQYF	TGTGCCTGGGAGGACAGGGGGCATAAGTACGAGCAGTACTTC
TRBV20-1	-	-	11	TRBJ2-7	CSAASGYEQYF	TGCAGTGCTGCGTCAGGGTACGAGCAGTACTTC
TRBV10-3	few	-	16	TRBJ2-2	CATKGGTPANTGELFF	TGTGCCACCAAGGGAGGGACACCAGCGAACACCGGGGAGCTGTTTTTT
TRBV11-2	-	TRBD2	17	TRBJ2-7	CASSLLAGALVTYEQYF	TGTGCCAGCAGCCTACTAGCGGGAGCGCTCGTCACCTACGAGCAGTACTTC
TRBV2	-	-	14	TRBJ1-6	CASRFGQNNSPLHF	TGTGCCAGCAGGTTCGGACAGAATAATTCACCCCTCCACTTT
TRBV15	-	-	13	TRBJ2-1	CATSRDLGSEQFF	TGTGCCACCAGCAGAGATCTGGGGAGTGAGCAGTTCTTC
TRBV11-3	-	-	13	TRBJ1-2	CASSTPGRGGYTF	TGTGCCAGCAGCACCCCAGGGCGGGGTGGCTACACCTTC
TRBV19	-	-	16	TRBJ1-3	CASSMNDKYSGNTIYF	TGTGCCAGTAGTATGAACGACAAATACTCTGGAAACACCATATATTTT
TRBV7-3	-	-	11	TRBJ2-7	CASSGDGEQYF	TGTGCCAGCAGCGGGGACGGCGAGCAGTACTTC
TRBV7-9	many	-	16	TRBJ2-2	CASSFRAPLDRGELFF	TGTGCCAGCAGCTTTAGGGCCCCACTCGACCGCGGGGAGCTGTTTTTT
TRBV4-1	-	TRBD1	14	TRBJ2-7	CASSRGTAAYEQYF	TGCGCCAGCAGTAGAGGGACAGCAGCCTACGAGCAGTACTTC
TRBV15	-	-	14	TRBJ2-7	CATSGGDETYEQYF	TGTGCCACCAGCGGGGGAGACGAGACCTACGAGCAGTACTTC
TRBV6-1	-	TRBD2	15	TRBJ2-1	CASSATSGGNNEQFF	TGTGCCAGCAGTGCGACTAGCGGGGGGAACAATGAGCAGTTCTTC
TRBV19	-	-	14	TRBJ1-4	CACSTGLSNEKLFF	TGTGCCTGTAGTACCGGACTGTCTAATGAGAAACTGTTTTTT
TRBV2	many	-	15	TRBJ1-3	CASSEGVHSGNTIYF	TGTGCCAGCAGTGAGGGGGTCCACTCTGGAAACACCATATATTTT